This paragraph covers one T cell receptor (beta chain) sequence. Its antigen is unknown. Nothing much larger sits one base from this clone, and base qualities are not available. These data originate in a study of blood T cell repertoires in COVID-19 (dated by TCRdb to between 2020 and 2021). In terms of the full investigation: The collaborator samples originated in the United States, Italy and Spain and spanned the acute and convalescent phases of COVID-19. The material from the prospective study consisted of cDNA or gDNA derived from T cells, B-cell-depleted T cells, or PBMCs. Deeply sampled blood TCRbeta repertoires from subjects exposed to, actively infected with, or recovered from COVID-19 were included in the dataset. A freely available public database, intended as a resource for researchers studying the immune response to SARS-CoV-2, is where the repertoires were released. Samples were obtained from the ongoing ImmuneRACE study (first 160 participants) and from approximately 1,200 subjects provided by 6 global collaborators. Nearly every sample came with metadata listing a de-identified subject ID, COVID-19 status, age in years and sex. HLA class I and class II types, where available, came from metadata supplied by the sample provider rather than from assay-based typing. Broad study findings and their caveats: How much clinical and demographic metadata was included differed by source and by participant, and the metadata was provided uncurated.

Another Seattle source contributed samples from volunteer blood donors who had recovered from COVID-19. The collaborating institutions used their own protocols to collect whole blood in K2EDTA tubes. For TCRbeta analysis, collaborators shipped samples in one of three forms: frozen whole blood, isolated PBMCs, or DNA extracted from either of those sample types. V lost 3 bases and J lost 5 bases; the stretch between them is 10 bases long. The CDR3 covers 13 residues, taking in both the cysteine and the phenylalanine. Only the CDR3 region is kept as DNA, spanning 39 bases read in frame from base 1. TCRbeta CDR3 regions were amplified from genomic DNA using the immunoSEQ Assay, a bias-controlled multiplex PCR. The study's own analysis went as follows. Nucleated cell counts per sample were estimated from amplification of reference gene primers within the assay. To quantify the absolute abundance of each unique TCRbeta CDR3 rearrangement, sequence reads were collapsed and filtered. Productive Simpson clonality was computed per sample as the square root of Simpson's diversity index over productive rearrangements. TCRdb's version of the immuneACCESS table is confined to in-frame rearrangements and falls short of the full clone set. An unresolved V gene accounts for under half of the shortfall where checked; the remainder is of unknown origin. That table gives V, J and clone size, and the DNA gave D and trimming. This sample holds around 250,000 clones; roughly four fifths were observed only once. The top ten hold roughly 2% of the sample.

The V and J segments used are TRBV12-3 or TRBV12-4 and TRBJ1-1, with a tentative D gene TRBD1 over 5 matching bases. Sequenced: peripheral blood. This clonotype was obtained from a man aged 25 to 40 who had recovered from COVID-19. The CDR3 region reads CASSFARATEAFF. The DNA sequence is TGTGCCAGCAGTTTTGCCAGGGCTACTGAAGCTTTCTTT.